The T cell receptor beta chain described here comes from a study of vaccination effects on CD4 cells after COVID-19. Profiling relied on immunoSEQ multiplex PCR, and the TCRdb table lists in-frame clones only, not all of them. The sample lists tens of thousands of clones; under 70% were seen once. CDR3 length equals 11 residues. Germline CDR1 is ENHRY and CDR2 is SYGVKD. Trimming left V 11 bases short and J 2 bases short, with 10 bases between. A word on this clone: The antigen remains undetermined.

ViraFEST used viral peptide pools to expand antigen-specific CD4+ T cells before sequencing. Following 10 days of culture, CD4+ T cells were isolated. The vaccine recipients had no prior SARS-CoV-2 infection, with negative nucleocapsid antibodies. General study points: Late in the post-vaccination period, infection-induced and vaccine-induced clones underwent marked clonal contraction.

The chain has TRBV10-3 and TRBJ2-7, with D perhaps matching TRBD2 (5 bases). The source of this sequence is a human donor who received a COVID-19 vaccine. Sequenced material: CD4+ T cells from PBMCs cultured with SARS-CoV-2 spike peptides, taken before COVID-19 vaccination. CDR3 residues: CASSGTYEQYF. The CDR3 DNA sequence: TGTGCCTCTTCGGGGACCTACGAGCAGTACTTC.